Following are 21 T cell receptor beta chains from one sample sequenced in a study of control samples from healthy donors and cancer patients. Measured with immunoSEQ multiplex PCR; TCRdb has only the in-frame clones, and not every one. The top ten hold around 1.4% of the sample, which has fewer than 200,000 clones, over 85% seen once. The specimen was blood. The source of these receptors is a young man in good health.

The V gene is TRBV7-2, the J gene TRBJ1-1; D may be TRBD1 (6 bases). The CDR3 has 15 amino acids. The germline V gene encodes CDR1 SGHTA and CDR2 FQGNSA. The V end lost 0 bases, the J end lost 3 bases, and 11 bases lay between the germline ends. CDR3 in DNA: TGTGCCAGCAGCTTAGCTCGGGGGCGCGACACTGAAGCTTTCTTT. It codes for CASSLARGRDTEAFF.

The chain uses TRBV14 and TRBJ1-1; D not certain. CDR1 is SGHDN and CDR2 is FVKESK in the germline V gene. The CDR3 is 13 amino acids. Deletions cut 0 bases from V and 5 bases from J, with 7 bases between. CDR3 sequence: CASSQDPMTEAFF. The CDR3 DNA sequence: TGTGCCAGCAGCCAAGACCCCATGACTGAAGCTTTCTTT.

This chain links TRBV3-1 (or the pseudogene TRBV3-2) with TRBJ1-6; the D gene is possibly TRBD1 (5 bases). Trimming left V 6 bases short and J 6 bases short, with 15 bases between. The CDR3 covers 15 residues. From germline, CDR1 is LGHDT and CDR2 YNNKEL (reference sequence). CDR3 in DNA: TGTGCCAGCAGTCCCGGTGGGGGGATTAATTCACCCCTCCACTTT. It is translated as CASSPGGGINSPLHF.

The V gene is TRBV5-1, the J gene TRBJ1-1, with TRBD1 matching over 8 bases. After removal of 0 bases from V and 4 bases from J, the junction contained 2 bases not matched to a gene. CDR1 and CDR2 from the germline V gene are SGHRS and YFSETQ. This CDR3 has 14 residues. The CDR3 DNA reads as TGCGCCAGCAGCTTGGCGCAGGGGGCCACTGAAGCTTTCTTT. Its translation: CASSLAQGATEAFF.

The chain employs TRBV10-2 and TRBJ1-5, with D unresolved. The CDR3 consists of 12 residues. With 2 bases removed from V and 2 bases from J, the gap between germline ends came to 1 base. The germline gives CDR1 WSHSY, CDR2 SAAADI. The CDR3 DNA follows: TGCGCCAGCAGTGAGGGCAATCAGCCCCAGCATTTT. This translates into CASSEGNQPQHF.

This sequence joins TRBV3-1 (or the pseudogene TRBV3-2) and TRBJ2-7; D unclear. Germline V lookup: CDR1 LGHDT, CDR2 YNNKEL (reference sequence). This CDR3 region has 14 residues. Between the trimmed V and J ends, which lost 1 base and 0 bases, there was a span of 7 bases. CDR3 DNA sequence: TGTGCCAGCAGCCAAGTAACAGCCTCCTACGAGCAGTACTTC. It yields the protein CASSQVTASYEQYF.

The CDR3 is CASSPRTAGELFF. DNA of the CDR3: TGTGCCAGCAGCCCTAGGACAGCCGGGGAGCTGTTTTTT. V usage is TRBV3-1 (or the pseudogene TRBV3-2) and J usage is TRBJ2-2, with TRBD1 as a possible D gene (6 bases). The CDR3 has 13 residues. CDR1 is LGHDT and CDR2 is YNNKEL in the germline V gene (reference sequence). Trimming removed 4 bases from V and 6 bases from J, with 9 bases in between.

The CDR3 loop is CASSITGLYGYTF. The CDR3 DNA reads as TGTGCCAGCAGTATTACAGGGCTTTATGGCTACACCTTC. This sequence joins TRBV27 and TRBJ1-2; a weak D match, TRBD1 (6 bases). This CDR3 is built from 13 residues. V lost 5 bases and J 5 bases, leaving 12 bases between the germline ends. Germline V gene sequence: CDR1 MNHEY, CDR2 SMNVEV (reference sequence).

This clone was seen a handful of times. V gene TRBV6-1 combines with J gene TRBJ1-1; D is unclear. CDR1 and CDR2 from the germline V gene are MNHNS and SASEGT. Trimming removed 1 base from V and 3 bases from J, with 9 bases in between. The CDR3 consists of 14 residues. The CDR3 loop is CASSEGEPYTEAFF. The CDR3, as DNA: TGTGCCAGCAGTGAAGGGGAACCTTACACTGAAGCTTTCTTT.

This clone has only a few counts. This chain connects TRBV5-6 to TRBJ1-2, with D uncertain. The CDR3 has 13 amino acids. Trimming stripped 0 bases from V and 5 bases from J, with 8 bases between. Germline loops: CDR1 SGHDT, CDR2 YYEEEE. The CDR3 sequence: CASSLDADYGYTF. In nucleotides, the CDR3 is TGTGCCAGCAGCTTGGATGCGGATTATGGCTACACCTTC.

The chain couples TRBV27 to TRBJ2-4; D is undetermined. V dropped 8 bases and J dropped 2 bases, with 10 bases sitting between them. The CDR3 extends over 13 amino acids. Germline V gene sequence: CDR1 MNHEY, CDR2 SMNVEV (reference sequence). The CDR3 DNA reads TGTGCCAGCTGCGACTTACCCAAAAACATTCAGTACTTC. Its protein is CASCDLPKNIQYF.

In its sample, this clone was seen once. This sequence joins TRBV10-3 and TRBJ1-6; 10 bases align to TRBD1. V shed 6 bases, J shed 8 bases, and the junction held 1 base outside the gene matches. The CDR3 totals 13 residues. Germline CDR1 reads ENHRY; CDR2 reads SYGVKD. The CDR3 nucleotides read TGTGCCATCAGGGGGACAGGGGATTCACCCCTCCACTTT. This gives the protein CAIRGTGDSPLHF.

The rearrangement uses TRBV13 and TRBJ2-7; 9 bases match TRBD2. This CDR3 is 16 amino acids long. The junction had 9 bases not matched to a gene; V was cut back by 5 bases and J by 1 base. Per the germline V gene, CDR1 is PRHDT and CDR2 is FYEKMQ (reference sequence). This CDR3 is CASSGRLADNSYEQYF. CDR3 in DNA: TGTGCCAGCAGCGGTAGACTAGCGGATAATTCCTACGAGCAGTACTTC.

CDR3 sequence (DNA): TGTGCCTGGAGTTTGGGCGACTACAATGAGCAGTTCTTC. It codes for CAWSLGDYNEQFF. The V gene is TRBV30, the J gene TRBJ2-1; no clear D gene. Germline lookup yields CDR1 GTSNPN and CDR2 SVGIG (reference sequence). Trimming removed 2 bases from V and 3 bases from J, with 8 bases in between. The CDR3 contains 13 residues.

The chain recombines TRBV10-1 with TRBJ1-2; a possible D gene is TRBD1 (6 bases). The V gene lost 4 bases and the J gene lost 8 bases, with 14 bases spanning the gap. This CDR3 comprises 13 residues. Germline values: CDR1 WNHNN, CDR2 SYGVQD (reference sequence). Here the CDR3 reads CASSAIQGGGYTF. CDR3 nucleotides: TGCGCCAGCAGTGCGATACAGGGTGGAGGCTACACCTTC.

V gene TRBV27 combines with J gene TRBJ1-2; maybe TRBD1 (5 bases). V was cut by 2 bases and J by 2 bases, with 12 bases left in between. The CDR3 extends over 15 amino acids. The germline gives CDR1 MNHEY, CDR2 SMNVEV (reference sequence). The CDR3 nucleotides read TGTGCCAGCAGTTTACGCGCAGGGCCGAACTATGGCTACACCTTC. Translation gives CASSLRAGPNYGYTF.

CDR3 protein: CASSLFEETQYF. The CDR3 bases are TGCGCCAGCAGCTTATTCGAAGAGACCCAGTACTTC. This rearrangement joins TRBV5-1 to TRBJ2-5; the D is unclear. Germline V gives CDR1 SGHRS, CDR2 YFSETQ. The ends were cut back, 2 bases at V and 3 bases at J, with 5 bases in the middle. The length of the CDR3 is 12 residues.

CDR3 amino acids: CASSSREKDGNTEAFF. Here the CDR3 DNA reads TGTGCCAGCAGCTCACGTGAAAAGGACGGCAACACTGAAGCTTTCTTT. The chain recombines TRBV7-2 with TRBJ1-1, with D unclear. Germline loops: CDR1 SGHTA, CDR2 FQGNSA. The CDR3 consists of 16 residues. The V end lost 4 bases, the J end lost 2 bases, and 17 bases lay between the germline ends.

The J gene is TRBJ1-1, the V gene TRBV5-6, with D maybe TRBD1 (6 bases). V shed 2 bases and J shed 3 bases, with 20 bases lying between them. The germline V gene encodes CDR1 SGHDT and CDR2 YYEEEE. The CDR3 covers 17 residues. In DNA, the CDR3 is TGTGCCAGCAGCTTCTGGCAGGGGCCGTATCGGGACACTGAAGCTTTCTTT. This codes for CASSFWQGPYRDTEAFF.

The CDR3 DNA follows: TGTGCCAGCAGCTACAAGATGAATTCACCCCTCCACTTT. Translating gives CASSYKMNSPLHF. V is TRBV11-2 and J is TRBJ1-6; D is uncertain. The CDR3 length is 13 residues. Germline V gene data show CDR1 as SGHAT and CDR2 as FQNNGV. The V and J ends lost 4 bases and 7 bases respectively, with 8 bases between them.

CDR3 sequence reads: CASSYRGRDEQFF. Written as DNA, the CDR3 is TGTGCCAGCAGTTACAGGGGTCGGGATGAGCAGTTCTTC. V is TRBV6-6 and J is TRBJ2-1; the D gene is possibly TRBD1 (5 bases). This CDR3 region has 13 residues. The ends were cut back, 2 bases at V and 8 bases at J, with 10 bases in the middle. Germline-derived CDR1 and CDR2 are MNHNY and SVGAGI (reference sequence).